The 30 T cell receptor beta chains in this list originate from one sample, sequenced in a study of response to subunit inactivated influenza vaccine. TCRdb used MiXCR to reprocess the RT-PCR reads, holding one entry per CDR3 protein. Of about 540,000 distinct CDR3 sequences detected, around 25% appear once; the ten largest clones hold 2.5% to 3.5%. The same data also went into a second study, on T cells expressing NK-cell markers. That study adds: Production of TCR beta cDNA relied on 5'RACE template switching with UMIs.

The source was CD4+ T cells sorted from PBMCs, collected roughly 12 days after vaccination. These receptors all stem from a man aged 45 to 65 who received an inactivated influenza vaccine.

This chain links TRBV30 with TRBJ2-5; D unclear. Germline values: CDR1 GTSNPN, CDR2 SVGIG (reference sequence). The CDR3 runs to 12 residues. V was cut by 0 bases and J by 4 bases, with 6 bases left in between. The CDR3 DNA follows: TGTGCCTGGAGTGTACCCCCAGAGACCCAGTACTTC. This gives the protein CAWSVPPETQYF.

The chain carries TRBV9 and TRBJ1-1; D unclear. CDR1 and CDR2 (germline): SGDLS, YYNGEE. Trimming stripped 3 bases from V and 14 bases from J, with 14 bases between. The CDR3 length is 11 residues. The CDR3 DNA is TGTGCCAGCAGCGAAATTCAAGGAGCCTTCTTT. Protein: CASSEIQGAFF. The full variable domain, in which reference TRBV9 and TRBJ1-1 provide the parts outside the CDR3, is DSGVTQTPKHLITATGQRVTLRCSPRSGDLSVYWYQQSLDQGLQFLIQYYNGEERAKGNILERFSAQQFPDLHSELNLSSLELGDSALYFCASSEIQGAFFGQGTRLTVV.

This clonotype showed up just a few times. This sequence joins TRBV5-6 and TRBJ2-5; 7 bases align to TRBD1. Germline V gene lookup returns CDR1 SGHDT and CDR2 YYEEEE. V shed 4 bases and J 3 bases; nucleotides not matched to a gene: 12. There are 16 residues in the CDR3. DNA for the CDR3: TGTGCCAGCAGCCTCACTCCGGGACAGACTGAAGAGACCCAGTACTTC. It specifies CASSLTPGQTEETQYF.

A few counts support this clonotype. The genes are TRBV6-1 and TRBJ1-3; D is unresolved. CDR3 size: 17 residues. The germline CDR1 and CDR2 sequences are MNHNS and SASEGT. Trimming cost V 6 bases and J 0 bases, with 18 bases left between them. DNA of the CDR3: TGTGCCAGCAGAAAAAGGAAGGAAGGAGTCTCTGGAAACACCATATATTTT. This sequence encodes CASRKRKEGVSGNTIYF.

The J gene is TRBJ2-3, the V gene TRBV5-1; TRBD2 agrees at 12 bases. The V and J ends lost 4 bases and 4 bases, in that order; junction bases with no gene match: 10. CDR1 and CDR2 (germline): SGHRS, YFSETQ. The length of the CDR3 is 17 residues. The CDR3 DNA follows: TGCGCCAGCAGCCCCCCTGGGCTAGCGGGAGGGTCAGATACGCAGTATTTT. Encoded protein: CASSPPGLAGGSDTQYF. The full variable domain, in which reference TRBV5-1 and TRBJ2-3 provide the parts outside the CDR3, is KAGVTQTPRYLIKTRGQQVTLSCSPISGHRSVSWYQQTPGQGLQFLFEYFSETQRNKGNFPGRFSGRQFSNSRSEMNVSTLELGDSALYLCASSPPGLAGGSDTQYFGPGTRLTVL.

This rearrangement joins TRBV7-8 to TRBJ2-7; 9 bases line up with TRBD2. The CDR3 has 16 residues. V gave up 5 bases and J gave up 3 bases; unmatched junction bases: 11. Per germline, CDR1 SGHVS and CDR2 FQNEAQ. The CDR3 coding sequence is TGTGCCAGCAGCCTAAGCCGGGCGGGGGGGAGCTACGAGCAGTACTTC. Protein: CASSLSRAGGSYEQYF.

The sample holds a few counts of this clonotype. The CDR3 DNA is TGTGCCAGCAGGATAACGGCGGGAGTCCATGAGCAGTTCTTC. As protein: CASRITAGVHEQFF. This rearrangement joins TRBV7-2 to TRBJ2-1; TRBD2 matches 7 bases. The CDR3 loop spans 14 amino acids. With 6 bases clipped from V and 8 bases from J, the junction kept 10 bases outside the gene matches. Per germline, CDR1 SGHTA and CDR2 FQGNSA.

The chain combines TRBV20-1 with TRBJ2-2; no clear D gene. The ends were cut back, 4 bases at V and 4 bases at J, with 16 bases in the middle. The germline CDR1 and CDR2 sequences are DFQATT and SNEGSKA (reference sequence). The length of the CDR3 is 15 residues. CDR3 region: CSAIENIRFTGELFF. The CDR3 coding sequence is TGCAGTGCTATTGAAAATATCAGATTCACCGGGGAGCTGTTTTTT.

This clonotype was counted between two and nine times. This chain connects TRBV7-2 to TRBJ1-6; D may be TRBD1 (6 bases). This CDR3 comprises 14 residues. V was cut by 8 bases and J by 13 bases, with 21 bases left in between. Germline CDR1 reads SGHTA; CDR2 reads FQGNSA. As DNA, the CDR3 is TGTGCCAGCGCCACCGCAGGGGCCAAATCGCCCCTCCACTTT. It encodes CASATAGAKSPLHF.

The genes are TRBV20-1 and TRBJ2-1, with 13 bases aligning to TRBD2. V lost 6 bases to trimming and J lost 4 bases; unmatched junction nucleotides: 9. CDR3 length: 16 amino acids. From germline, CDR1 is DFQATT and CDR2 SNEGSKA (reference sequence). The CDR3 loop is CSARTSGSSGYNEQFF. CDR3 DNA: TGCAGTGCCAGGACTAGCGGGAGTAGTGGGTACAATGAGCAGTTCTTC.

This clonotype was picked up many times. The chain uses TRBV3-1 and TRBJ2-1; TRBD1 agrees at 10 bases. The CDR3 length is 16 residues. Unmatched junction bases numbered 9, after V lost 1 base and J lost 9 bases. CDR1 is LGHDT and CDR2 is YNNKEL in the germline V gene (reference sequence). CDR3 in amino acids: CASSQVVGQGQIEQFF. In DNA, the CDR3 is TGTGCCAGCAGCCAAGTTGTGGGACAGGGGCAGATTGAGCAGTTCTTC.

This chain joins TRBV4-2 and TRBJ2-2; D possibly corresponds to TRBD1 (6 bases). This CDR3 spans 16 amino acids. In germline, CDR1 is LGHNA, CDR2 YNFKEQ. V was pared by 3 bases and J by 2 bases, with 13 bases between. This CDR3 is CASSHVGATNTGELFF. The CDR3 DNA sequence: TGTGCCAGCAGCCATGTGGGGGCAACTAACACCGGGGAGCTGTTTTTT.

This clonotype was seen more than once but under ten times. The V call is TRBV7-8, the J call TRBJ2-5; D is perhaps TRBD2 (5 bases). Germline values: CDR1 SGHVS, CDR2 FQNEAQ. The V gene lost 1 base and the J gene lost 1 base, with 10 bases spanning the gap. CDR3 length: 15 amino acids. DNA of the CDR3: TGTGCCAGCAGCTTAGGGGGAGCTACCCAAGAGACCCAGTACTTC. It specifies CASSLGGATQETQYF. Filled out from reference TRBV7-8 and TRBJ2-5, the complete variable domain reads GAGVSQSPRYKVAKRGQDVALRCDPISGHVSLFWYQQALGQGPEFLTYFQNEAQLDKSGLPSDRFFAERPEGSVSTLKIQRTQQEDSAVYLCASSLGGATQETQYFGPGTRLLVL.

This clonotype occurred a few times. The rearrangement uses TRBV7-2 and TRBJ2-1; the D gene is possibly TRBD2 (7 bases). V was trimmed by 0 bases and J by 0 bases, leaving 9 bases between them. Germline CDR1 SGHTA, CDR2 FQGNSA. The CDR3 consists of 16 residues. The DNA of the CDR3 is TGTGCCAGCAGCTTAGCGAGGGGGGGCTCCTACAATGAGCAGTTCTTC. Amino acid sequence: CASSLARGGSYNEQFF.

V and J are TRBV6-1 and TRBJ2-1, with D perhaps TRBD1 or TRBD2 (5 bases each). The CDR3 is made up of 20 amino acids. Germline CDR1 MNHNS, CDR2 SASEGT. Deletions cut 3 bases from V and 8 bases from J, with 32 bases between. The CDR3 region is CASSDKYGRGAPKGRDEQFF. Here the CDR3 DNA reads TGTGCCAGCAGTGATAAATATGGACGAGGGGCACCCAAGGGAAGGGATGAGCAGTTCTTC.

This clonotype has just a few counts. The rearrangement uses TRBV20-1 and TRBJ1-2; the match to TRBD1 covers 7 bases. The CDR3 is 14 residues long. Germline V gene sequence: CDR1 DFQATT, CDR2 SNEGSKA (reference sequence). V trimming: 3 bases; J trimming: 4 bases; junction bases outside the gene matches: 8. CDR3 bases: TGCAGTGCTAGGGTACAGGGGAGAAGCTATGGCTACACCTTC. Translating it yields CSARVQGRSYGYTF.

The V and J genes are TRBV20-1 and TRBJ2-1; TRBD1 agrees at 8 bases. The V gene's germline CDR1 is DFQATT and CDR2 SNEGSKA (reference sequence). J was trimmed by 2 bases and V by 2 bases; bases with no gene match: 5. This CDR3 is built from 15 residues. CDR3 residues: CSARRDRRTYNEQFF. Here the CDR3 DNA reads TGCAGTGCTAGAAGGGACAGGAGGACCTACAATGAGCAGTTCTTC.

This clonotype turned up a few times. The chain is built from TRBV6-4 and TRBJ2-3; D is perhaps TRBD2 (5 bases). From germline, CDR1 is MRHNA and CDR2 SNTAGT. The CDR3 runs 13 residues. V was clipped by 4 bases and J by 8 bases, with 13 bases between them. CDR3 coding DNA: TGTGCCAGCAGTGTTGAGGGCCGCTCTACGCAGTATTTT. Amino acid sequence: CASSVEGRSTQYF.

The CDR3 DNA sequence: TGTGCCAGCAGCTCCTTGGGGCGGGTTCCGTCGGAGCAGTACTTC. Its translation is CASSSLGRVPSEQYF. J is TRBJ2-7 and V is TRBV7-2, with D possibly being TRBD1 or TRBD2 (5 bases each). Germline CDR1 and CDR2: SGHTA and FQGNSA. CDR3 length equals 15 residues. V lost 4 bases and J 7 bases, leaving 20 bases between the germline ends.

The chain links TRBV7-2 to TRBJ2-1; D unclear. CDR3 size: 12 residues. V was shortened by 4 bases and J by 6 bases, with 7 bases between the two germline ends. Germline-derived CDR1 and CDR2 are SGHTA and FQGNSA. The CDR3: CASSSFGNEQFF. Here the CDR3 DNA reads TGTGCCAGCAGCTCCTTTGGCAATGAGCAGTTCTTC.

The chain couples TRBV29-1 to TRBJ1-3; D call uncertain. CDR1 is SQVTM, CDR2 ANQGSEA, per germline. V was cut by 7 bases and J by 0 bases, with 7 bases left in between. The CDR3 consists of 12 residues. Here the CDR3 reads CSACDSGNTIYF. As DNA, the CDR3 is TGCAGCGCCTGTGACTCTGGAAACACCATATATTTT.

The chain joins TRBV7-9 to TRBJ2-7; the D call may be TRBD1 or TRBD2 (5 bases each). The CDR3 runs 15 residues. The V end was cut by 5 bases, the J end by 7 bases, with 21 bases between. CDR1 SEHNR and CDR2 FQNEAQ come from the germline V gene (reference sequence). The DNA of the CDR3 is TGTGCCAGCAGCCAAAGCAGTGAGGGGCTGGGGGAGCAGTACTTC. This translates into CASSQSSEGLGEQYF.

This clonotype was seen a handful of times. The chain uses TRBV29-1 and TRBJ2-1, with 11 bases matching TRBD2. The germline CDR1 and CDR2 sequences are SQVTM and ANQGSEA. The CDR3 consists of 18 residues. The V segment lost 3 bases and the J segment 0 bases; nucleotides outside the gene matches: 10. CDR3 nucleotides: TGCAGCGTTGACCTAGCGGGAGGTCAAGGGAGCTCCTACAATGAGCAGTTCTTC. It translates to CSVDLAGGQGSSYNEQFF.

The rearrangement joins TRBV6-2 or TRBV6-3 to TRBJ2-7; 8 bases line up with TRBD1. With 5 bases clipped from V and 3 bases from J, the junction kept 15 bases outside the gene matches. The CDR3 extends over 17 amino acids. The germline CDR1 and CDR2 sequences are MNHEY and SVGEGT. Here the CDR3 reads CASSRRMNRGIIYEQYF. CDR3 DNA: TGTGCCAGCAGTCGACGTATGAACAGGGGGATTATCTACGAGCAGTACTTC.

This clonotype was seen a handful of times. The rearrangement joins TRBV20-1 to TRBJ1-5, with D possibly being TRBD1 (5 bases). Per the germline V gene, CDR1 is DFQATT and CDR2 is SNEGSKA (reference sequence). V was shortened by 0 bases and J by 1 base, with 10 bases between the two germline ends. CDR3 length equals 15 residues. For the CDR3, the DNA is TGCAGTGCTAGAGATCAAACAGGCAGCAATCAGCCCCAGCATTTT. Its protein product is CSARDQTGSNQPQHF.

The chain is built from TRBV7-2 and TRBJ2-7; TRBD2 agrees at 7 bases. CDR1 SGHTA and CDR2 FQGNSA come from the germline V gene. CDR3 size: 14 residues. Trimming at V came to 5 bases and at J to 7 bases, leaving 11 bases not matched to a gene. CDR3 sequence: CASSPASGTREQYF. Written as DNA, the CDR3 is TGTGCCAGCAGCCCGGCTAGCGGCACAAGAGAGCAGTACTTC.

This clonotype was seen a few times. The rearrangement uses TRBV5-1 and TRBJ1-4, with a possible D match to TRBD1 (5 bases). Trimming shortened V by 0 bases and J by 4 bases, and 10 bases separated the two germline ends. Germline loops: CDR1 SGHRS, CDR2 YFSETQ. The CDR3 consists of 15 residues. CDR3 coding DNA: TGCGCCAGCAGCTTGGGACAGCTAAGTAATGAAAAACTGTTTTTT. Translated: CASSLGQLSNEKLFF.

The V gene is TRBV7-9, the J gene TRBJ2-1; D may be TRBD1 or TRBD2 (6 bases each). This CDR3 has 16 residues. Trimming cost V 2 bases and J 6 bases, with 17 bases left between them. The germline gives CDR1 SEHNR, CDR2 FQNEAQ (reference sequence). The CDR3 DNA is TGTGCCAGCAGCTTACCGCTTGAAAAGGGGGGCAATGAGCAGTTCTTC. This codes for CASSLPLEKGGNEQFF.

This clonotype occurred a few times. This chain connects TRBV6-5 to TRBJ2-3; D remains ambiguous. V was clipped by 0 bases and J by 4 bases, with 5 bases between them. The CDR3 is 13 amino acids. Germline CDR1 MNHEY, CDR2 SVGAGI. CDR3 DNA sequence: TGTGCCAGCAGTTACTCGAGGTCAGATACGCAGTATTTT. Its protein is CASSYSRSDTQYF.

This clonotype was seen more than once but under ten times. The CDR3 sequence: CAIRDDLNSPLHF. The CDR3 DNA follows: TGTGCCATTCGGGACGATTTAAATTCACCCCTCCACTTT. The chain couples TRBV10-3 to TRBJ1-6, with a weak D call TRBD1 (5 bases). The CDR3 length is 13 residues. CDR1 is ENHRY and CDR2 is SYGVKD in the germline V gene. V was pared by 9 bases and J by 7 bases, with 13 bases between.